The source of this T cell receptor beta chain is a study of identical twins. One entry per CDR3 protein results from TCRdb running MiXCR on the 5' RACE reads. The top ten hold 0.25% to 0.3% of the sample, which has around 1.7 million distinct CDR3 sequences, roughly a third seen once. The V and J ends lost 0 bases and 2 bases, in that order; junction bases with no gene match: 5. Germline V CDR1 and CDR2: MNHEY, SVGAGI. The CDR3 contains 17 residues. Everyone who donated was a healthy Caucasian. In this sample, this clonotype turned up many times. The source is a newborn girl in good health. The chain has TRBV6-5 and TRBJ2-3; 10 bases map to TRBD2. The sequencing sample was made of cord blood. This CDR3 reads CASSYSILAGSTDTQYF. DNA of the CDR3: TGTGCCAGCAGTTACTCTATACTAGCGGGGTCCACAGATACGCAGTATTTT.